These 8 T cell receptor beta chains originate from one sample sequenced in a study of T cells after yellow fever vaccination. TCRdb fed the 5' RACE reads into MiXCR, producing one record per CDR3 protein. Of 100,000 to 150,000 distinct CDR3 sequences detected, about 8.8% appear once; the ten largest clones hold approximately 39%. The sample here was CD8+ T cells sorted from PBMCs, taken on the day of the yellow fever booster vaccination. The receptors were gathered from a young man who received the YFV17D yellow fever vaccine.

The chain joins TRBV6-5 to TRBJ2-3, with D uncertain. V was pared by 5 bases and J by 3 bases, with 6 bases between. The CDR3 extends over 12 amino acids. Germline CDR1 is MNHEY and CDR2 is SVGAGI. CDR3 amino acids: CASSHSTDTQYF. The CDR3, as DNA: TGTGCCAGCAGTCATAGTACAGATACGCAGTATTTT.

The rearrangement joins TRBV11-2 to TRBJ2-2; D could derive from TRBD1 or TRBD2 (5 bases each). The CDR3 loop spans 15 amino acids. Germline values: CDR1 SGHAT, CDR2 FQNNGV. Trimming left V 3 bases short and J 4 bases short, with 12 bases between. The CDR3 spells CASSLTGPTTGELFF. The CDR3 DNA reads TGTGCCAGCAGCTTGACGGGGCCTACCACCGGGGAGCTGTTTTTT.

Of note for this clonotype: A much more abundant neighbour one base away suggests this may be a read error. The V gene is TRBV12-3 or TRBV12-4, the J gene TRBJ2-3; D is unresolved. The V end lost 8 bases, the J end lost 4 bases, and 7 bases lay between the germline ends. The CDR3 sequence is 11 residues long. CDR3 residues: CASLQSDTQYF. As DNA, the CDR3 is TGTGCCAGCCTCCAATCAGATACGCAGTATTTT.

The V gene is TRBV20-1, the J gene TRBJ2-1; D gene ambiguous. Germline V gives CDR1 DFQATT, CDR2 SNEGSKA (reference sequence). This CDR3 spans 16 amino acids. Trimming stripped 3 bases from V and 0 bases from J, with 15 bases between. The CDR3 reads CSASPYDLSSYNEQFF. The DNA for the CDR3 is TGCAGTGCTAGCCCGTACGACTTAAGCTCCTACAATGAGCAGTTCTTC.

The rearrangement uses TRBV6-5 and TRBJ2-4; 7 bases agree with TRBD1. V gave up 2 bases and J gave up 5 bases; unmatched junction bases: 3. Germline CDR1 and CDR2: MNHEY and SVGAGI. The CDR3 length is 14 residues. The CDR3 loop is CASSYTGTENIQYF. The CDR3 nucleotides read TGTGCCAGCAGTTACACGGGGACAGAAAACATTCAGTACTTC.

The chain has TRBV3-1 and TRBJ1-5, with D maybe TRBD1 (6 bases). In germline, CDR1 is LGHDT, CDR2 YNNKEL (reference sequence). The ends were cut back, 4 bases at V and 15 bases at J, with 19 bases in the middle. This CDR3 has 13 amino acids. DNA of the CDR3: TGTGCCAGCAGCCCCCACGCGGGGGGGGCCGTGCATTTT. This gives the protein CASSPHAGGAVHF.

This clonotype was observed many times. The chain joins TRBV7-6 to TRBJ2-6; the D gene is possibly TRBD1 (6 bases). CDR3 length: 15 amino acids. In germline, CDR1 is SGHVS, CDR2 FNYEAQ. V was clipped by 7 bases and J by 0 bases, with 10 bases between them. The chain's CDR3 is CASTMDSSGANVLTF. The CDR3 nucleotides read TGTGCCAGCACTATGGACAGCTCTGGGGCCAACGTCCTGACTTTC. The whole variable domain, filled in from reference TRBV7-6 and TRBJ2-6, reads GAGVSQSPRYKVTKRGQDVALRCDPISGHVSLYWYRQALGQGPEFLTYFNYEAQQDKSGLPNDRFSAERPEGSISTLTIQRTEQRDSAMYRCASTMDSSGANVLTFGAGSRLTVL.

This clonotype was detected only a few times. The V call is TRBV5-1, the J call TRBJ2-1; D might be TRBD2 (5 bases). Germline V gene lookup returns CDR1 SGHRS and CDR2 YFSETQ. This CDR3 has 15 amino acids. Trimming took off 5 bases at V and 4 bases at J, with 16 bases between the two ends. Here the CDR3 reads CASRLTGPGYNEQFF. The CDR3 DNA reads TGCGCCAGCAGACTGACGGGTCCGGGGTACAATGAGCAGTTCTTC.